This TCR beta chain was identified during a study of T cell changes during pregnancy in multiple sclerosis. This CDR3 has 15 amino acids. The germline CDR1 and CDR2 sequences are MNHNY and SVGAGI (reference sequence). After removal of 5 bases from V and 4 bases from J, the junction contained 8 bases not matched to a gene. The data were produced by immunoSEQ multiplex PCR, yet TCRdb's version contains in-frame clones alone and is incomplete. Among some 80,000 clones listed, about 95% were seen once. Source: peripheral blood, taken in the second trimester of pregnancy. The rearrangement joins TRBV6-6 to TRBJ1-1, with 9 positions matching TRBD1. The receptor was isolated from a female donor with multiple sclerosis, enrolled in a pregnancy study. CDR3 loop: CASSKQGAGSTEAFF. Written as DNA, the CDR3 is TGTGCCAGCAGTAAACAGGGGGCGGGGAGCACTGAAGCTTTCTTT.